This entry is about one T cell receptor (beta chain). This specimen belongs to a study of control samples from healthy donors and cancer patients. Using immunoSEQ multiplex PCR, the repertoire was profiled, and TCRdb retains in-frame clones only, with some absent. In the table there are tens of thousands of clones, around four fifths of which are singletons. The germline gives CDR1 LGHDT, CDR2 YNNKEL (reference sequence). The CDR3 is 14 residues long. Trimming left V 3 bases short and J 2 bases short, with 10 bases between. The sequenced material came from PBMCs. This chain links TRBV3-1 (or the pseudogene TRBV3-2) with TRBJ1-2, with D perhaps TRBD1 (5 bases). This receptor was taken from a man aged 55 to 70 with colorectal cancer. The DNA of the CDR3 is TGTGCCAGCAGCCATGGGGGGAGGAACTATGGCTACACCTTC. This sequence encodes CASSHGGRNYGYTF.